The rows below give T cell receptor beta chains drawn from one sample of a study of blood T cell repertoires in COVID-19. Here immunoSEQ multiplex PCR was the method, and the copy in TCRdb shows in-frame clones only, minus some. The table has 50,000 to 65,000 clones, around 83% seen once; the top ten hold around 6.5%. The sequencing input was peripheral blood. The source of these receptors is a human donor in a cohort sampled during active COVID-19. Both conserved end residues are part of each CDR3. The order of the fields is V gene, J gene, CDR3 protein.

>TRBV5-3|TRBJ2-1
CARSPPLGRGGSYNEQFF
>TRBV27|TRBJ2-3
CASRPGYGTDTQYF
>TRBV27|TRBJ2-2
CASTPGVAGAAGTGELFF
>TRBV3-1/TRBV3-2|TRBJ2-1
CASSLIGGDTEQFF
>TRBV5-8|TRBJ2-1
CASSLGLAGENEQFF
>TRBV18|TRBJ1-3
CASSPSPGLTGNTIYF
>TRBV7-9|TRBJ2-5
CASSPLMVSGGTKTQYF
>TRBV4-1|TRBJ1-1
CASSRGGGPNTEAFF
>TRBV7-6|TRBJ1-1
CASSPWRGTEAFF
>TRBV18|TRBJ2-7
CASSAQAAGVGLSYEQYF
>TRBV7-8|TRBJ2-5
CASSRGRSGVIQETQYF
>TRBV5-1|TRBJ1-4
CASSPGGGRINEKLFF
>TRBV7-8|TRBJ1-6
CASSFLDRGLGSPLHF
>TRBV2|TRBJ1-2
CASRWQEANYGYTF
>TRBV20-1|TRBJ2-5
CSASSLAGARRIGTQYF
>TRBV3-1/TRBV3-2|TRBJ2-7
CASSQGVQAYEQYF
>TRBV18|TRBJ1-2
CASSQGQAYGYTF
>TRBV5-1|TRBJ1-6
CASSLDGNPTSPLHF
>TRBV5-8|TRBJ2-5
CASSFLAGVTQYF
>TRBV7-3|TRBJ1-3
CASSLRSGSGNTIYF
>TRBV5-6|TRBJ1-5
CASSLGRVQPQHF
>TRBV11-2|TRBJ1-1
CASNRGGGANTEAFF
>TRBV19|TRBJ1-3
CASSKRTGTGGGNTIYF
>TRBV7-9|TRBJ2-5
CASSRTGNPGETQYF
>TRBV18|TRBJ2-5
CASSPTGVGETQYF
>TRBV9|TRBJ2-3
CASSVAQDTQYF
>TRBV30|TRBJ1-1
CAWNFQGIPRPEAFF
>TRBV2|TRBJ1-1
CASSAQGGETEAFF
>TRBV5-6|TRBJ2-1
CASSSLSLYKQFF
>TRBV30|TRBJ1-1
CAWGWTGRNTEAFF